This T cell receptor (beta chain) was sequenced in a study of T cell responses to AZD1222 COVID-19 vaccine (dated by TCRdb to about 2021). With respect to the entire study: Because spike-specific TCR depth and breadth did not differ between the two schedules, AZD1222 recipients who got a second dose at roughly 4 weeks were pooled with those who got a second dose at roughly 12 weeks. TCR sequencing covered fewer than 250 trial participants: 200 to 220 given two doses of AZD1222 and 26 given two doses of MenACWY control vaccine. Trial participants were enrolled by age into subgroups of 18-55, 56-69 and 70-plus years, and around 140, 26 and 57 TCR-sequenced participants, respectively, were included in these subgroups. Broad study findings and their caveats: Epitopes outside the regions mutated in the B.1.351 and B.1.1.7 variants were reportedly recognized by nearly half of the unique spike-specific TCRs. Conclusions about previously exposed vaccinees are limited because only a handful of AZD1222 recipients were SARS-CoV-2 seropositive at baseline. In the small 56-69-year group, the increase in depth fell short of significance, most likely because of low power. After two AZD1222 doses, spike-specific TCR breadth and depth were significantly higher than at day 0 and than in MenACWY recipients. Vaccine-associated CD4 TCRs spanned the whole spike protein, with dominant responses in regions 160-218 and 743-854. Participants were mostly white British and included more females than males, and it was suggested by the authors that clonal diversity may have been underestimated. Because no day 14 peak-response samples were available, repertoires were characterized only after the peak T cell response.

The CDR3 regions of human TCRbeta chains were analyzed by immunosequencing. Per the source publication's procedure: Repertoire TCRs were matched against a reference library of SARS-CoV-2-specific TCRs generated with the MIRA antigen-specificity platform. Breadth was defined as the fraction of unique TCRs that were SARS-CoV-2-associated. Depth was defined as the fraction of total T cells that were SARS-CoV-2-associated. Using the MIRA data, every spike-specific TCR was mapped to the spike region that the TCR reacted to and assigned to either a CD4 or a CD8 class. Log10-transformed breadth and depth values were compared by one-way ANOVA with Sidak's multiple comparisons tests. This immuneACCESS table, as held by TCRdb, lists in-frame sequences with V and J called but not all clones. Of the missing ones, under half trace to an unresolved V gene in checked studies; the others have no known cause. V, J and clone size reflect that table, while D and trimming were determined from the DNA. In this sample the table shows about 92,000 clones, about nine tenths of which occur a single time. 7.5% of the sample belongs to the ten largest clones.

Counted from cysteine to phenylalanine, this CDR3 has 12 amino acids. Just CDR3 DNA is preserved here, 36 bases in frame from base 1. V is pared back by 6 bases and J by 12 bases, with 17 bases lying between the germline termini. The time point label of this sample denotes: baseline before first vaccination. The vaccinee samples were drawn from two UK trials, COV001 and COV002, one of which was a single-blind randomized controlled phase 2/3 trial testing AZD1222 (ChAdOx1 nCoV-19) in healthy adults. For TCRbeta chain sequencing, PBMC samples were collected from trial participants at day 0 and at day 28 after the second dose. A word on this clone: It has no known antigen specificity. The record has no base qualities; no much larger clone is one base away.

Sequences were derived from peripheral blood, sampled on day 0 of AZD1222 vaccination. The TCR sequence derives from an adult in good health. The sequence links TRBV12-3 or TRBV12-4 to TRBJ1-1; there is no confident call for the D gene. At the DNA level, the sequence is TGTGCCAGCAGCCCGGAATTTCGCACAACTTTCTTT. This codes for CASSPEFRTTFF.